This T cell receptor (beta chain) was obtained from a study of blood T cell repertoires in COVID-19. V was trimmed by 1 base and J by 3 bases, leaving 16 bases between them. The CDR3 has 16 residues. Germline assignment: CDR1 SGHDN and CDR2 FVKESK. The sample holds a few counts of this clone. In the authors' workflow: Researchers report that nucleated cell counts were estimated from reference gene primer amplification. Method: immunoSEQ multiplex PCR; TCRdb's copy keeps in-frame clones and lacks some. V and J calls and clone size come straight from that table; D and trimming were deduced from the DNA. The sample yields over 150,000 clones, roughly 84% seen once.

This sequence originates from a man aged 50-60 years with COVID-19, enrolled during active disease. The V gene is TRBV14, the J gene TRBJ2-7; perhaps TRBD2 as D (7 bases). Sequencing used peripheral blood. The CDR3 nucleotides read TGTGCCAGCAGCCAAGGAGCAGGGGACTACTACTACGAGCAGTACTTC. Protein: CASSQGAGDYYYEQYF.